The 14 T cell receptor beta chains below come from one sample, sequenced in a study of identical twins. TCRdb processed the 5' RACE reads anew with MiXCR; each CDR3 protein has one entry. This sample has about 470,000 distinct CDR3 sequences, with more than 20% found just once. This same sample was also taken into another study, of T cells expressing NK-cell markers.

Specimen: CD4+ T cells sorted from blood. The receptor source for this set is a woman aged 18-30 years in good health.

The CDR3 protein is CASSRREGPYNEQFF. The CDR3 DNA sequence: TGTGCCAGCAGTCGCCGGGAGGGTCCCTACAATGAGCAGTTCTTC. The rearrangement links TRBV12-3 or TRBV12-4 to TRBJ2-1; TRBD2 matches 8 bases. V gave up 5 bases and J gave up 2 bases; unmatched junction bases: 5. The CDR3 has 15 amino acids.

This clonotype was counted between two and nine times. J is TRBJ2-7 and V is TRBV6-1; 7 bases agree with TRBD2. The CDR3 is made up of 14 amino acids. J was trimmed by 3 bases and V by 4 bases; bases with no gene match: 6. Germline V CDR1 and CDR2: MNHNS, SASEGT. The CDR3 is CASSGNAGVYEQYF. The DNA for the CDR3 is TGTGCCAGCAGTGGGAACGCGGGGGTCTACGAGCAGTACTTC.

The chain is built from TRBV7-9 and TRBJ2-5; 12 positions agree with TRBD2. Trimming at V came to 4 bases and at J to 3 bases, leaving 3 bases not matched to a gene. Germline-derived CDR1 and CDR2 are SEHNR and FQNEAQ (reference sequence). The CDR3 consists of 15 residues. The CDR3 DNA reads as TGTGCCAGCAGCTGGGGACTAGCGGGTGAAGAGACCCAGTACTTC. This gives the protein CASSWGLAGEETQYF.

This sequence joins TRBV5-4 and TRBJ1-1, with TRBD1 matching 8 bases. The V segment lost 4 bases and the J segment 5 bases; nucleotides outside the gene matches: 10. The CDR3 has 15 residues. Germline V CDR1 and CDR2: SGHNT, YYREEE (reference sequence). The CDR3 DNA reads TGTGCCAGCAGCCCCCAGGGGGCGCGGTTGACTGAAGCTTTCTTT. It encodes CASSPQGARLTEAFF.

The J gene is TRBJ1-3, the V gene TRBV14; no reliable D call. Trimming removed 2 bases at V and 2 bases at J, with 10 bases between. Germline CDR1 is SGHDN and CDR2 is FVKESK. This CDR3 is built from 15 residues. CDR3 in amino acids: CASSQSGGPGNTIYF. The CDR3 nucleotides are TGTGCCAGCAGCCAAAGCGGCGGACCTGGAAACACCATATATTTT.

In this sample, this clonotype turned up a few times. The CDR3 DNA is TGTGCCACATTAGCCTACAATGAGCAGTTCTTC. Translated: CATLAYNEQFF. The chain has TRBV6-5 and TRBJ2-1; D not certain. The germline gives CDR1 MNHEY, CDR2 SVGAGI. This CDR3 is built from 11 residues. The V end was cut by 10 bases, the J end by 2 bases, with 6 bases between.

This clonotype was seen a few times. V gene TRBV20-1 combines with J gene TRBJ1-3; TRBD1 might be the D (5 bases). Trimming took off 3 bases at V and 5 bases at J, with 17 bases between the two ends. The CDR3 runs to 15 residues. CDR1 DFQATT and CDR2 SNEGSKA come from the germline V gene (reference sequence). The CDR3: CSARGWGKQRNTIYF. The CDR3, as DNA: TGCAGTGCTAGGGGGTGGGGCAAGCAAAGAAACACCATATATTTT.

This clonotype was detected only a few times. The rearrangement uses TRBV5-1 and TRBJ2-5, with D uncertain. V gave up 2 bases and J gave up 1 base, with 12 bases separating them. In germline, CDR1 is SGHRS, CDR2 YFSETQ. CDR3 length equals 15 residues. The CDR3 coding sequence is TGCGCCAGCAGCTTCAGCGACCCATTCCAAGAGACCCAGTACTTC. Residues: CASSFSDPFQETQYF.

The sample holds many counts of this clonotype. The chain joins TRBV5-1 to TRBJ1-1; TRBD1 aligns across 9 bases. The germline V gene encodes CDR1 SGHRS and CDR2 YFSETQ. V gave up 0 bases and J gave up 2 bases; unmatched junction bases: 5. The CDR3 covers 16 residues. The CDR3 DNA is TGCGCCAGCAGCTTGGGACAGGGACAGGGTAACACTGAAGCTTTCTTT. The encoded protein is CASSLGQGQGNTEAFF.

This clonotype was detected only a few times. This chain joins TRBV6-1 and TRBJ2-1; TRBD2 matches 8 bases. The CDR3 covers 16 residues. Germline V gene lookup returns CDR1 MNHNS and CDR2 SASEGT. V trimming: 3 bases; J trimming: 4 bases; junction bases outside the gene matches: 8. CDR3 in amino acids: CASSEGAPSGYNEQFF. CDR3 sequence (DNA): TGTGCCAGCAGTGAGGGGGCCCCTAGCGGGTACAATGAGCAGTTCTTC.

This clonotype has only a few counts. The chain has TRBV20-1 and TRBJ1-5; the D gene is possibly TRBD1 (6 bases). The CDR3 extends over 16 amino acids. With 0 bases removed from V and 5 bases from J, the gap between germline ends came to 17 bases. Germline CDR1 DFQATT, CDR2 SNEGSKA (reference sequence). CDR3: CSARDLGGGGDQPQHF. The CDR3 coding sequence is TGCAGTGCTAGAGACCTAGGGGGGGGAGGAGATCAGCCCCAGCATTTT.

The rearrangement uses TRBV24-1 and TRBJ2-5, with D unresolved. The CDR3 sequence is 14 residues long. Trimming left V 2 bases short and J 8 bases short, with 14 bases between. Germline loops: CDR1 KGHDR, CDR2 SFDVKD. The DNA for the CDR3 is TGTGCCACCAGTGATTCCTCCCGTATCGATACCCAGTACTTC. It is translated as CATSDSSRIDTQYF.

There are a few counts of this clonotype. The chain has TRBV10-3 and TRBJ1-1; 7 nucleotides line up with TRBD1. The CDR3 totals 14 residues. The J segment lost 6 bases and the V segment lost 0 bases, leaving 4 bases of the junction unmatched. Looked up from germline, CDR1 is ENHRY and CDR2 is SYGVKD. The CDR3 reads CAISESTGYPEAFF. CDR3 nucleotides: TGTGCCATCAGTGAGTCGACAGGGTACCCTGAAGCTTTCTTT.

The chain combines TRBV5-1 with TRBJ2-5; TRBD1 matches 7 bases. J gave up 1 base and V 3 bases, and 3 bases lay outside the gene matches. Looked up from germline, CDR1 is SGHRS and CDR2 is YFSETQ. The CDR3 length is 14 residues. CDR3 bases: TGCGCCAGCAGCTGGACAGGAATCCAAGAGACCCAGTACTTC. Protein sequence: CASSWTGIQETQYF.